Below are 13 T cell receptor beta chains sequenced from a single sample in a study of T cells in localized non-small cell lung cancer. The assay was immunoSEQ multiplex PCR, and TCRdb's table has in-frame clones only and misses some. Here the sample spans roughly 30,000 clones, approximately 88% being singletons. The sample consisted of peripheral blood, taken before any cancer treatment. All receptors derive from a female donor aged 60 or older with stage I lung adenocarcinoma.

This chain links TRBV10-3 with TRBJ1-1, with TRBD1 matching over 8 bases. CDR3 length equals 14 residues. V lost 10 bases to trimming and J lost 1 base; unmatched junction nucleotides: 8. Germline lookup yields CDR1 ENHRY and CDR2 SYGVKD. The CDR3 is CATSGGQENTEAFF. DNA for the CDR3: TGTGCCACCTCGGGGGGACAGGAGAACACTGAAGCTTTCTTT.

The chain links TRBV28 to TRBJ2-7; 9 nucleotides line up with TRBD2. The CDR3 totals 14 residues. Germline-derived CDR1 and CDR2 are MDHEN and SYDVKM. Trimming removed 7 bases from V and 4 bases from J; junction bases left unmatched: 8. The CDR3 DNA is TGTGCCAGCACCCCGTCTAGCGGGAAGTACGAGCAGTACTTC. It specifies CASTPSSGKYEQYF.

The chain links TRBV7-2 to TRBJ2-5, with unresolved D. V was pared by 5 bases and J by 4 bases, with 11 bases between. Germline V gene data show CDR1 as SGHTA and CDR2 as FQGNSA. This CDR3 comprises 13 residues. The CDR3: CASSPLDRETQYF. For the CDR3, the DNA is TGTGCCAGCAGCCCTTTAGATAGAGAGACCCAGTACTTC.

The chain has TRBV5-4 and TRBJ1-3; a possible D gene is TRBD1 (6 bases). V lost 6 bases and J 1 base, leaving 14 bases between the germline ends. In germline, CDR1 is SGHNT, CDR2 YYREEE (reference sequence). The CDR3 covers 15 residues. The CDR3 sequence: CASTRGGVSGNTIYF. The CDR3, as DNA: TGTGCCAGCACCCGAGGGGGGGTTTCTGGAAACACCATATATTTT.

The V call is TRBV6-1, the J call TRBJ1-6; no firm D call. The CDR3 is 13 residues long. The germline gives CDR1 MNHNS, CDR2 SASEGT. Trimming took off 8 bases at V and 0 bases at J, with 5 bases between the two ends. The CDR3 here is CASLSSYNSPLHF. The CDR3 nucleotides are TGTGCCAGCCTGAGCTCCTATAATTCACCCCTCCACTTT.

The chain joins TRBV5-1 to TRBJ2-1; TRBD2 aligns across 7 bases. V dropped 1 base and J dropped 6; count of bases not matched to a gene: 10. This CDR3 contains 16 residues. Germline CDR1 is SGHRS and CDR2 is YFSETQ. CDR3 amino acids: CASSLQDSGGGNEQFF. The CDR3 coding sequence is TGCGCCAGCAGCTTGCAAGATTCGGGAGGCGGCAATGAGCAGTTCTTC.

CDR3 sequence: CASSPQKATLDNEQFF. In DNA, the CDR3 is TGTGCCAGCAGCCCACAGAAGGCAACGTTGGACAATGAGCAGTTCTTC. The gene calls are TRBV7-3 and TRBJ2-1; no definite D call. V lost 5 bases and J 5 bases, leaving 19 bases between the germline ends. CDR1 is SGHTA, CDR2 FQGTGA, per germline. The CDR3 totals 16 residues.

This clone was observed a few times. The CDR3 loop is CASSPAGGQGPNYGYTF. The CDR3 DNA reads as TGTGCCAGCAGCCCCGCCGGGGGACAGGGGCCAAACTATGGCTACACCTTC. The chain employs TRBV7-2 and TRBJ1-2; 10 nucleotides align to TRBD1. The V gene end was trimmed by 5 bases and the J gene end by 2 bases; junction bases not matched to a gene: 11. CDR1 and CDR2 (germline): SGHTA, FQGNSA. The CDR3 is made up of 17 amino acids.

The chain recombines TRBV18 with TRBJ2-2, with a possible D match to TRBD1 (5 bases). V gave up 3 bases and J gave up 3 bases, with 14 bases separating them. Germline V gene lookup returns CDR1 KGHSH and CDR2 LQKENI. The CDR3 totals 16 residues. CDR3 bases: TGTGCCAGCTCACCTCTCACACAGGCTCACACCGGGGAGCTGTTTTTT. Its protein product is CASSPLTQAHTGELFF.

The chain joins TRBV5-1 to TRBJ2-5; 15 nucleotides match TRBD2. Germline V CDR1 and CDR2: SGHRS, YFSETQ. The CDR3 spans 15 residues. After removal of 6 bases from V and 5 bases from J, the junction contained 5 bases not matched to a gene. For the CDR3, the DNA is TGCGCCAGCATGGGACTAGCGGGAGGCGGGGAGACCCAGTACTTC. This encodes CASMGLAGGGETQYF.

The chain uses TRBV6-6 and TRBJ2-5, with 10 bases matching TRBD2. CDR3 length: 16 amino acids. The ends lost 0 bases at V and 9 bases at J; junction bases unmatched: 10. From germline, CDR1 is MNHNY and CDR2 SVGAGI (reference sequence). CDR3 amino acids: CASSYSEASGSWAQYF. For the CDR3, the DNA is TGTGCCAGCAGTTACTCGGAGGCTAGCGGGAGCTGGGCCCAGTACTTC.

CDR3: CASSYAAYNEQFF. CDR3 in DNA: TGTGCCAGCTCATACGCCGCCTACAATGAGCAGTTCTTC. J is TRBJ2-1 and V is TRBV18, with D unclear. Germline CDR1 reads KGHSH; CDR2 reads LQKENI. CDR3 size: 13 residues. Deletions cut 5 bases from V and 2 bases from J, with 7 bases between.

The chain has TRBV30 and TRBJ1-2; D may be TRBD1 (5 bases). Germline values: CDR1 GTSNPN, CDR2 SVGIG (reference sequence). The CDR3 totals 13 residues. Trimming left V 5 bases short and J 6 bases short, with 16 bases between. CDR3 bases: TGTGCCTGGCATCGGGGGGGAACGGATGGCTACACCTTC. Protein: CAWHRGGTDGYTF.